This T cell receptor (beta chain) was sequenced for a study of T cell responses to AZD1222 COVID-19 vaccine. The CDR3 covers 15 residues. The germline V gene encodes CDR1 SGHTA and CDR2 FQGTGA. V was cut by 5 bases and J by 5 bases, with 18 bases left in between. Only in-frame clones appear in the TCRdb table, and some are missing; sequencing was by immunoSEQ multiplex PCR. The table records approximately 99,000 clones, roughly 87% of them present only once. Regarding this clone: What it recognizes is unknown.

Study-wide findings and caveats: Two AZD1222 doses significantly raised spike-specific TCR breadth and depth over controls.

The material was peripheral blood, obtained on day 0 of MenACWY control vaccination. This clonotype originated in an adult in good health. The rearrangement links TRBV7-3 to TRBJ1-2; no firm D call. The CDR3 DNA sequence: TGTGCCAGCAGCCCCCAGGACGGGATACCATATGGCTACACCTTC. Protein product: CASSPQDGIPYGYTF.